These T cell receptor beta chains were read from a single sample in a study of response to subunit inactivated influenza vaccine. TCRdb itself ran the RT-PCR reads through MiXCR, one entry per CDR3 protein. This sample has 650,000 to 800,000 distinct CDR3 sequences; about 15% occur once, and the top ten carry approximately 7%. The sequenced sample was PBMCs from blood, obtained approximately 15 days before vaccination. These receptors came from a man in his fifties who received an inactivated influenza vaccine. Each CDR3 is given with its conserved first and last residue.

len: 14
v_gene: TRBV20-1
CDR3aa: CSARDRQGGQPQHF

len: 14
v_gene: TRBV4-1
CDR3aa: CASSPVGLDYGYTF

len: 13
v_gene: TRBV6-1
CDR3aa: CASSAGHNQPQHF

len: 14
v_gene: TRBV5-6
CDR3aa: CASSSGTGYEKLFF

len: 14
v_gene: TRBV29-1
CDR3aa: CSVEVGPGNQPQHF

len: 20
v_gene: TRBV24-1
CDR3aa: CATSDPAASRAWIPKETQYF

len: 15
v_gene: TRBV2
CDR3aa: CASSRLLAGAYEQYF

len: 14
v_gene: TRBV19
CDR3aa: CASSIGTGSYEQYF

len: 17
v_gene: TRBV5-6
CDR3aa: CASSLGSGTGREQPQHF

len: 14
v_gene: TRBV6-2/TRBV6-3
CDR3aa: CASSRLAGEETQYF

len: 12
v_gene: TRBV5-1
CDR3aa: CASSLSGAGYTF

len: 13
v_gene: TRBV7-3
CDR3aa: CASSPRGGEEQYF

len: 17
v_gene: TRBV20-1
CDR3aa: CSAVPGLRGAVTDTQYF

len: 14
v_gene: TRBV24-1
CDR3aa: CATSDFTGTETQYF

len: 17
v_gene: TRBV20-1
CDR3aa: CSARDPRQGWDTGELFF

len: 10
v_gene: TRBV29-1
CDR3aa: CSVARGEQYF

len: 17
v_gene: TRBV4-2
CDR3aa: CASSPEASGSGANVLTF

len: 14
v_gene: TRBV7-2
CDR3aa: CASRGQSNTGELFF

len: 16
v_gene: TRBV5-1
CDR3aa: CASRTAPGQGAYEQYF

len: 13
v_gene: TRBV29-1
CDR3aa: CSVEDMSTYEQYF

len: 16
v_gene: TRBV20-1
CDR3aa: CSAGLAGLSSYNEQFF

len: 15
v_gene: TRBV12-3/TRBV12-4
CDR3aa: CASSPDGQSNYGYTF

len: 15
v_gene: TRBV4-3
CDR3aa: CASSRGQGLSSPLHF

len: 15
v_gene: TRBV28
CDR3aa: CASSRTGHPYNEQFF

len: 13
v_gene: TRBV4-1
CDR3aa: CASSREGYQPQHF

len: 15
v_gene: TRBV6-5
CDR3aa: CASSYTQGVGTEAFF

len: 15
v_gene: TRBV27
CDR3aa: CASSLSSGTPYEQYF

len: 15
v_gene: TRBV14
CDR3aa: CASSQVGSQHTEAFF

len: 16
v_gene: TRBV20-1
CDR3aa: CSARPHSGGASDTQYF

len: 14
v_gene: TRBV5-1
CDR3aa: CASSSTGTNYEQYF

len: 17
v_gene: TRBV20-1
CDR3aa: CSAFGPGLAGGIETQYF

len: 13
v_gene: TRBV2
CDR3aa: CASNPGATNEQFF

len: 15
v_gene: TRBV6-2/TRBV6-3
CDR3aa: CASSKIGTGNQPQHF

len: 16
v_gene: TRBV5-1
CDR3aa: CASSSKVGGSGNTIYF

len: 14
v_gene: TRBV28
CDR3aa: CASTQPRFGDEQYF

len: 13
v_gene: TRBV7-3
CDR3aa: CASSLTGAREQYF

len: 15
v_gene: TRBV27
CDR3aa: CASSLQQGYNSPLHF

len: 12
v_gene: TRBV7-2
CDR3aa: CASSFYRDPPFF

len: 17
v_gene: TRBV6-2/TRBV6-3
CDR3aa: CASSYSIAPDVGEKLFF

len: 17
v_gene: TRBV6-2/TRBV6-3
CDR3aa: CASSSRTGGAGANVLTF

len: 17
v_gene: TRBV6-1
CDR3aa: CASIPLAGGAGTDTQYF

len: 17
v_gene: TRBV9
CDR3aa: CASSGPQGGRGYNEQFF

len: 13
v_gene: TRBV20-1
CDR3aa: CSASLGGRYEQYF

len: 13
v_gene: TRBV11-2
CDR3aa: CASSLHQGYEQYF

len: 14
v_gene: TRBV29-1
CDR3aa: CSVGGSAPKNIQYF

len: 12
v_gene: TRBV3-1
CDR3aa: CASSPGTGVAFF

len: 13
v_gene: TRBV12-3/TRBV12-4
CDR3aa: CASGGHGGEKLFF

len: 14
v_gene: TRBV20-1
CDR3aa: CSARDSQGAGIQYF

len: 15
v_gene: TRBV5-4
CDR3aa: CASSLGTTNYNEQFF

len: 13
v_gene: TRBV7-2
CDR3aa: CASSMGLVETQYF

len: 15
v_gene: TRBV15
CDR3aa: CATSGRPGQGSPLHF

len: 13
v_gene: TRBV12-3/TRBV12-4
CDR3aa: CASRQGFNTEAFF

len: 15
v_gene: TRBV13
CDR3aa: CASSLRRTNTDTQYF

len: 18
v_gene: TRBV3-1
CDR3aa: CASSQDTLAGLSGNTIYF